These T cell receptor beta chains were read from a single sample in a study of cytomegalovirus exposure and HLA in healthy donors. TCRdb's copy holds only in-frame clones and misses some; the assay was immunoSEQ multiplex PCR. The repertoire includes about 170,000 clones, over 75% of them detected once, and over 3% sits in the top ten. Sequenced: PBMCs. Receptor source: a female donor in good health and CMV-seronegative. Both conserved end residues are part of each CDR3. A D gene is named only where the DNA matches it firmly. Expanded clones get a size class; other rows say once, few or many, or leave the size out.

D | J | V | size | CDR3 | DNA
NA | TRBJ1-2 | TRBV6-5 | NA | CASSYGGKSYTF | TGTGCCAGCAGTTATGGAGGGAAAAGCTACACCTTC
NA | TRBJ1-1 | TRBV11-2 | NA | CASSWDLNTEAFF | TGTGCCAGCAGCTGGGACTTGAACACTGAAGCTTTCTTT
NA | TRBJ1-1 | TRBV18 | NA | CASLLQGLNTEAFF | TGTGCCAGCTTACTACAAGGCTTGAACACTGAAGCTTTCTTT
NA | TRBJ1-3 | TRBV30 | NA | CAWGNSGAGNTIYF | TGTGCCTGGGGAAACTCAGGGGCTGGAAACACCATATATTTT
TRBD1 | TRBJ1-2 | TRBV19 | once | CASSPIPGQVSWGYTF | TGTGCCAGTAGTCCAATCCCGGGACAGGTCTCTTGGGGCTACACCTTC
TRBD2 | TRBJ2-3 | TRBV29-1 | NA | CSVDTSGPTDTQYF | TGCAGCGTTGATACTAGCGGGCCTACAGATACGCAGTATTTT
TRBD1 | TRBJ2-7 | TRBV19 | once | CASSSGGRGEQYF | TGTGCCAGTAGTTCAGGGGGCCGGGGTGAGCAGTACTTC
NA | TRBJ1-1 | TRBV30 | NA | CAWSVQVNTEAFF | TGTGCCTGGAGTGTACAGGTGAACACTGAAGCTTTCTTT
NA | TRBJ1-5 | TRBV2 | NA | CASSERQKDQPQHF | TGTGCCAGCAGTGAAAGACAGAAAGATCAGCCCCAGCATTTT
NA | TRBJ1-1 | TRBV2 | few | CASRTIPQGTEAFF | TGTGCCAGCAGGACCATCCCCCAGGGGACTGAAGCTTTCTTT
TRBD1 | TRBJ1-4 | TRBV4-3 | NA | CASSQERRGAEKLFF | TGCGCCAGCAGCCAAGAACGCAGGGGGGCTGAAAAACTGTTTTTT
TRBD1 | TRBJ1-5 | TRBV30 | NA | CAWRPAGDSQPQHF | TGTGCCTGGAGGCCCGCAGGGGACAGCCAGCCCCAGCATTTT
NA | TRBJ1-1 | TRBV10-3 | NA | CAISESRWGLNTEAFF | TGTGCCATCAGTGAGTCGCGATGGGGGCTGAACACTGAAGCTTTCTTT
TRBD2 | TRBJ2-1 | TRBV27 | NA | CASGGGSVTYNEQFF | TGTGCCAGCGGCGGGGGGTCGGTAACTTACAATGAGCAGTTCTTC
TRBD2 | TRBJ2-7 | TRBV23-1 | NA | CASSRQRGLAVKYEQYF | TGCGCCAGCAGTCGGCAAAGAGGACTAGCGGTGAAGTACGAGCAGTACTTC
TRBD1 | TRBJ2-5 | TRBV25-1 | NA | CASSDTTGGRETQYF | TGTGCCAGCAGTGATACGACAGGGGGGAGGGAGACCCAGTACTTC
TRBD1 | TRBJ1-5 | TRBV6-5 | few | CASSSRTGGDQPQHF | TGTGCCAGCAGTTCCAGGACAGGGGGGGATCAGCCCCAGCATTTT
NA | TRBJ1-3 | TRBV18 | many | CASSSTGDPNTIYF | TGTGCCAGCTCATCTACGGGGGATCCCAACACCATATATTTT
NA | TRBJ2-7 | TRBV28 | NA | CASSLYSSYEQYF | TGTGCCAGCAGTTTATACAGCTCCTACGAGCAGTACTTC
NA | TRBJ2-6 | TRBV5-5 | NA | CASSLELASGANVLTF | TGTGCCAGCAGCTTGGAATTAGCCTCTGGGGCCAACGTCCTGACTTTC
TRBD2 | TRBJ2-7 | TRBV19 | NA | CASSIDLSGGRAAEQYF | TGTGCCAGTAGTATAGATCTCTCCGGAGGGAGGGCCGCGGAGCAGTACTTC
NA | TRBJ2-3 | TRBV30 | NA | CAWSVRGIGDTQYF | TGTGCCTGGAGTGTACGCGGGATCGGGGATACGCAGTATTTT
NA | TRBJ2-1 | TRBV14 | NA | CASSPTGVHEQFF | TGTGCCAGCAGTCCCACGGGGGTCCATGAGCAGTTCTTC
TRBD1 | TRBJ2-7 | TRBV29-1 | NA | CSASGTGSYEQYF | TGCAGCGCCTCCGGGACAGGGAGTTACGAGCAGTACTTC
TRBD2 | TRBJ2-7 | TRBV7-2 | few | CASSSRLAGSYEQYF | TGTGCCAGCAGCTCCCGACTAGCGGGGTCCTACGAGCAGTACTTC
NA | TRBJ1-1 | TRBV29-1 | NA | CSVVAGRNTEAFF | TGCAGCGTTGTGGCAGGTCGAAACACTGAAGCTTTCTTT
TRBD1 | TRBJ1-2 | TRBV7-9 | NA | CASSYQGASYGGYTF | TGTGCCAGCAGCTATCAGGGGGCGTCATATGGGGGCTACACCTTC
TRBD1 | TRBJ1-2 | TRBV29-1 | NA | CSYVRTGSNYGYTF | TGCAGTTACGTCAGGACAGGTTCCAACTATGGCTACACCTTC
TRBD1 | TRBJ1-6 | TRBV5-6 | NA | CASSFVTGENNSPLHF | TGTGCCAGCAGCTTTGTGACAGGGGAGAATAATTCACCCCTCCACTTT
TRBD1 | TRBJ1-1 | TRBV30 | NA | CAWSRGRVGNTEAFF | TGTGCCTGGAGCAGGGGGCGGGTTGGGAACACTGAAGCTTTCTTT
TRBD1 | TRBJ2-7 | TRBV6-1 | NA | CASSLRDSYEQYF | TGTGCCAGCAGTCTCCGGGACAGCTACGAGCAGTACTTC
NA | TRBJ1-4 | TRBV27 | NA | CASSLTSMEEKLFF | TGTGCCAGCAGCCTCACATCGATGGAGGAAAAACTGTTTTTT
TRBD2 | TRBJ2-3 | TRBV27 | NA | CASSPRLAGGFTDTQYF | TGTGCCAGCAGTCCGAGACTAGCGGGAGGGTTCACAGATACGCAGTATTTT
TRBD1 | TRBJ2-2 | TRBV2 | few | CASKGRDRDTGELFF | TGTGCCAGCAAAGGTCGGGACAGGGACACCGGGGAGCTGTTTTTT
NA | TRBJ1-4 | TRBV7-9 | NA | CASSLGVQGRNEKLFF | TGTGCCAGCAGCTTAGGGGTCCAGGGGAGAAACGAAAAACTGTTTTTT
NA | TRBJ2-5 | TRBV6-1 | NA | CASSEWSGDQETQYF | TGTGCCAGCAGTGAATGGTCCGGGGACCAAGAGACCCAGTACTTC
TRBD1 | TRBJ2-7 | TRBV19 | NA | CASRNPGTGFSEQYF | TGTGCCAGTAGAAATCCCGGGACAGGGTTTTCAGAGCAGTACTTC
NA | TRBJ2-7 | TRBV28 | NA | CASRPQGQNSYEQYF | TGTGCCAGCAGGCCGCAAGGACAGAACTCCTACGAGCAGTACTTC
NA | TRBJ1-2 | TRBV2 | NA | CASSERGAGPYGYTF | TGTGCCAGCAGTGAACGGGGGGCGGGGCCCTATGGCTACACCTTC
NA | TRBJ1-1 | TRBV9 | NA | CASSPRTSPITEAFF | TGTGCCAGCAGCCCCCGGACATCCCCTATCACTGAAGCTTTCTTT
NA | TRBJ2-7 | TRBV11-2 | NA | CASSLDPSGTLYEQYF | TGTGCCAGCAGCTTGGACCCCTCCGGGACACTTTACGAGCAGTACTTC
TRBD1 | TRBJ1-4 | TRBV5-6 | few | CASSRTGDEKLFF | TGTGCCAGCAGCCGGACAGGGGATGAAAAACTGTTTTTT